A selection of T cell receptor beta chains follows, all from one sample in a study of cytomegalovirus exposure and HLA in healthy donors. Some clones are missing from TCRdb's copy, which holds only in-frame ones; the method was immunoSEQ multiplex PCR. The table shows more than 150,000 clones, with about three quarters occurring only once. The sequencing input was PBMCs. These receptors were collected from a man younger than 35 in good health and CMV-seronegative. Each CDR3 is given without its conserved first and last residue. The order of the fields is V gene, CDR3 length, J gene, CDR3 protein.

TRBV9	13	TRBJ2-2	ASSVLAGGDGELF
TRBV27	15	TRBJ2-7	ASSLRTGVTSSYEQY
TRBV19	13	TRBJ2-3	ASRIGAGGTDTQY
TRBV19	12	TRBJ2-1	ASSPGGGPNEQF
TRBV30	14	TRBJ2-7	AWSTTQNPTGDEQY
TRBV5-1	13	TRBJ1-3	ASSLDWSSGNTIY
TRBV7-6	11	TRBJ2-3	ASSLAGPDTQY
TRBV9	12	TRBJ1-3	ASSVDPSGNTIY
TRBV2	13	TRBJ2-7	ASTLDRGRSYEQY
TRBV7-3	10	TRBJ1-2	ASGGREGGYT
TRBV19	11	TRBJ1-2	ASSIDRGAGYT
TRBV27	16	TRBJ2-1	ASSLRSSGRAPYNEQF
TRBV9	13	TRBJ2-5	ASSVRGGEVETQY
TRBV28	12	TRBJ1-2	ASSSQGVNYGYT
TRBV19	14	TRBJ1-4	ASSSPGGATNEKLF
TRBV19	13	TRBJ2-2	ASSRSGINTGELF
TRBV19	11	TRBJ2-1	ASSRTGFNEQF
TRBV29-1	11	TRBJ2-7	SVRTGLSYEQY
TRBV12-5	13	TRBJ2-1	ASGLGTGASNEQF
TRBV2	16	TRBJ2-6	ASRPDRGYPSGANVLT
TRBV28	16	TRBJ2-6	ASRSTGTASSGANVLT
TRBV28	16	TRBJ1-6	ASSFAGAFDSYNSPLH
TRBV9	17	TRBJ1-3	ASSAGQWTGRVAGNTIY